Described below is a single T cell receptor (beta chain) sequence and its context. Its antigen is as yet unknown. This sample is drawn from a study of cytomegalovirus exposure and HLA in healthy donors. Study conclusions and caveats: Other equally common chains were less clonally expanded than HLA-associated TCR beta chains, a later analysis showed. Among TCR sequences, most were rare, though some public TCRs appeared in many donors. It has been reported that TCR beta sequences accurately predicted the HLA-A and HLA-B alleles of most subjects.

It was with 60 Vbeta and 13 Jbeta primers that the PCR ran. Original handling: Approximately 10 million shared chains were among approximately 87 million unique TCR beta chains counted in a later analysis. Assay: immunoSEQ multiplex PCR; the TCRdb copy retains only in-frame clones and omits some. V and J calls plus clone size are reproduced from that table; the DNA served to infer D and trimming. Among about 120,000 clones, 81% were seen once, and the ten largest hold 3.9%. The clonotype was recovered from a woman aged 25 to 39 in good health and CMV-seronegative. The sequencing input was PBMCs.

The CDR3 spells CASSLSVRPSEQYF. CDR3 DNA sequence: TGCGCCAGCAGCTTGTCCGTACGTCCTAGCGAGCAGTACTTC. This chain connects TRBV5-1 to TRBJ2-7; no clear D gene. V dropped 1 base and J dropped 6 bases, with 14 bases sitting between them. The germline V gene encodes CDR1 SGHRS and CDR2 YFSETQ. This CDR3 contains 14 residues.